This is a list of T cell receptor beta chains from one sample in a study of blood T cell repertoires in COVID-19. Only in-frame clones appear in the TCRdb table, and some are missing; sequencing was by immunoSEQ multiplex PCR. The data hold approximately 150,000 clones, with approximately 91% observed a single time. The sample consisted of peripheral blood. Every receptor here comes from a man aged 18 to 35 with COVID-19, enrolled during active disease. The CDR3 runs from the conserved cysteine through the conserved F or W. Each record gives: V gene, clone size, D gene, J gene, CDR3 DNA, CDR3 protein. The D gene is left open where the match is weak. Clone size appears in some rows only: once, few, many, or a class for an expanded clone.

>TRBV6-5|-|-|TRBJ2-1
TGTGCCAGCGGCCCGGAGGTATATGAGCAGTTCTTC
CASGPEVYEQFF
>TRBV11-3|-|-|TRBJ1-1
TGTGCCAGCAGCTTTCGAACCGGCACTGAAGCTTTCTTT
CASSFRTGTEAFF
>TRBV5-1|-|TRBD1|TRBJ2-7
TGCGCCAGCAGCGCTATGGACAGGAGGAGCTCCTACGAGCAGTACTTC
CASSAMDRRSSYEQYF
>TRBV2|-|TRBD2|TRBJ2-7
TGTGCCAGCCGAAACTCACCGGGACTATCCTACGAGCAGTACTTC
CASRNSPGLSYEQYF
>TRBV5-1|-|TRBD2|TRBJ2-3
TGCGCCAGCAGCTTGGGTCTAGCGGGAAGGGTGGGCACAGATACGCAGTATTTT
CASSLGLAGRVGTDTQYF
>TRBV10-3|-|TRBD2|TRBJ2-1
TGTGCCATGGGGGCGCTAGCGGGGGACTCCTACAATGAGCAGTTCTTC
CAMGALAGDSYNEQFF
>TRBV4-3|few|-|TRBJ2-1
TGCGCCAGCAGCCAAGTATTCCGGAGCGGAAATGAGCAGTTCTTC
CASSQVFRSGNEQFF
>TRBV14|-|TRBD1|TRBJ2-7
TGTGCCAGCAGCCAAGTAGCTCGGGACAGGAGAACATACGAGCAGTACTTC
CASSQVARDRRTYEQYF
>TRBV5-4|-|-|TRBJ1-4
TGTGCCAGCAGCCTGGGGAGGTCAGGTGAAAAACTGTTTTTT
CASSLGRSGEKLFF
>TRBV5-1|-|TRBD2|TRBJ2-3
TGCGCCAGCAGCCTAGGACTAGCGGGAGTGTCAGATACGCAGTATTTT
CASSLGLAGVSDTQYF